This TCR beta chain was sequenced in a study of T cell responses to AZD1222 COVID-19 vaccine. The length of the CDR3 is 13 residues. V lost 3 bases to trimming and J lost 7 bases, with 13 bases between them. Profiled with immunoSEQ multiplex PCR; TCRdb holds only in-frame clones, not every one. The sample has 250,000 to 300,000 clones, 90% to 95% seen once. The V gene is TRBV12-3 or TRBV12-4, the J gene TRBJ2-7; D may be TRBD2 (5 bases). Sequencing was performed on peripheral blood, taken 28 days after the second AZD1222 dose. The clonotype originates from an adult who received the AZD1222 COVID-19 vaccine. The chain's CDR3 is CASSFSKSGEQYF. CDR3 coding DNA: TGTGCCAGCAGTTTTAGCAAATCGGGAGAGCAGTACTTC.